This T cell receptor beta chain was captured by sequencing in a study of human T cells and chemical hapten exposure. Study as a whole: TCR yields per sample varied, mainly owing to small pooled library volume differences.

The CDR3 spans 15 residues. J lost 4 bases, V lost 1 base, and 4 bases had no gene match. Study outcomes and limitations: TCRs exceeding a frequency of 1 in 1000 stayed unchanged under DPC sensitization.

This clonotype has ten or more counts. Its antigen remains unknown. Within the library, unique molecular identifiers were attached to each individual cDNA molecule. Original processing methods: Sequenced samples showed a median of 95,638 TCRs each, with counts running from roughly 23,000 to 700,000. TCRdb re-analysed the RACE reads in MiXCR, keeping a single row per CDR3 protein. These V and J calls are TCRdb output, not the study's own analysis. The sample includes some 81,000 distinct CDR3 sequences, about 8.6% of them seen just once. Time point meaning: healthy volunteer bleed at 6 weeks. Total RNA was extracted from unfractionated whole blood.

The sequencing sample was made of whole blood. The sequence came from a female donor in good health. Some clones in this sample may be carry-over from other donors' samples. The chain couples TRBV12-3 or TRBV12-4 to TRBJ1-5; 7 nucleotides line up with TRBD1. As DNA, the CDR3 is TGTGCCAGCAGTTTAGAGGGGGCAGGGAATCAGCCCCAGCATTTT. Translating it yields CASSLEGAGNQPQHF.